This TCR beta chain appears in the sequencing data of a study of T cell responses to AZD1222 COVID-19 vaccine. Study summary: Doses given second, at about 4 or about 12 weeks, were pooled. Overall study results and limits: Only a handful of people who got AZD1222 tested seropositive at baseline. Clonal diversity was possibly underestimated, and the donors were mostly white British, with more females. Regions left unmutated in variants are reportedly the target of nearly half of spike-specific TCRs.

With 5 bases clipped from V and 7 bases from J, the junction kept 4 bases outside the gene matches. This CDR3 region has 12 residues. Germline V gene data show CDR1 as LNHDA and CDR2 as SQIVND (reference sequence). The table lists this clone with a count of one. No antigen is known for it. The protocol was immunoSEQ multiplex PCR, while the TCRdb copy is restricted to in-frame clones and leaves out a portion. This table has roughly 180,000 clones, 94% appearing once. This TCR derives from an adult in good health. V is TRBV19 and J is TRBJ2-7; TRBD2 agrees at 8 bases. The sequencing used peripheral blood, collected on day 0 of AZD1222 vaccination. CDR3 region: CASSRAGAEQYF. Here the CDR3 DNA reads TGTGCCAGTAGTCGAGCGGGAGCGGAGCAGTACTTC.